What follows are 15 T cell receptor beta chains derived from one specimen sequenced in a study of T cell responses to AZD1222 COVID-19 vaccine. Profiled with immunoSEQ multiplex PCR; TCRdb holds only in-frame clones, not every one. The sample lists under 150,000 clones, over 85% seen once, with 3.1% in the top ten. The specimen comprised peripheral blood, sampled on day 0 of AZD1222 vaccination. The receptors here all came from an adult in good health.

The chain links TRBV7-9 to TRBJ1-2; D unclear. The CDR3 sequence is 15 residues long. Germline V CDR1 and CDR2: SEHNR, FQNEAQ (reference sequence). V gave up 0 bases and J gave up 7 bases, with 15 bases separating them. The CDR3 region has the DNA TGTGCCAGCAGCTTAGCAGAGTCCTCGGGGAGTGGCTACACCTTC. Protein: CASSLAESSGSGYTF. Combining the CDR3 with reference TRBV7-9 and TRBJ1-2 gives the whole variable domain DTGVSQNPRHKITKRGQNVTFRCDPISEHNRLYWYRQTLGQGPEFLTYFQNEAQLEKSRLLSDRFSAERPKGSFSTLEIQRTEQGDSAMYLCASSLAESSGSGYTFGSGTRLTVV.

In DNA, the CDR3 is TGTGCCAGCAGGGGGGGGGAGTACGAGCAGTACTTC. Encoded protein: CASRGGEYEQYF. The chain has TRBV28 and TRBJ2-7, with TRBD2 matching over 7 bases. V dropped 6 bases and J dropped 4; count of bases not matched to a gene: 3. The V gene's germline CDR1 is MDHEN and CDR2 SYDVKM. The CDR3 totals 12 residues.

The chain uses TRBV5-4 and TRBJ2-1; D remains ambiguous. Germline assignment: CDR1 SGHNT and CDR2 YYREEE (reference sequence). CDR3 size: 15 residues. The V end was cut by 0 bases, the J end by 5 bases, with 12 bases between. The CDR3 sequence is CASSLVVKLDNEQFF. The CDR3, as DNA: TGTGCCAGCAGCTTGGTGGTTAAGCTAGACAATGAGCAGTTCTTC.

The rearrangement links TRBV9 to TRBJ2-1, with no clear D. CDR1 is SGDLS and CDR2 is YYNGEE in the germline V gene. With 3 bases removed from V and 7 bases from J, the gap between germline ends came to 14 bases. The CDR3 has 14 amino acids. CDR3 in amino acids: CASSALDGRNEQFF. CDR3 nucleotides: TGTGCCAGCAGCGCTTTAGACGGACGAAATGAGCAGTTCTTC.

This chain uses TRBV28 with TRBJ2-3; a possible D gene is TRBD1 (6 bases). Germline lookup yields CDR1 MDHEN and CDR2 SYDVKM. The CDR3 has 14 amino acids. The V end was cut by 8 bases, the J end by 1 base, with 13 bases between. CDR3 bases: TGTGCCAGCGGCAGGGGCGGAGGCACAGATACGCAGTATTTT. Encoded protein: CASGRGGGTDTQYF.

The chain links TRBV24-1 to TRBJ1-1, with a weak D call TRBD1 (6 bases). The length of the CDR3 is 13 residues. CDR1 is KGHDR, CDR2 SFDVKD, per germline. V was cut by 6 bases and J by 4 bases, with 11 bases left in between. The CDR3 DNA reads as TGTGCCACCAGTTATGGAGGGGGCACTGAAGCTTTCTTT. Protein sequence: CATSYGGGTEAFF.

This chain joins TRBV6-5 and TRBJ2-7; 9 positions agree with TRBD2. This CDR3 region has 14 residues. In germline, CDR1 is MNHEY, CDR2 SVGAGI. Losses at the gene ends were 6 bases for V and 4 bases for J; bases not matched to a gene: 7. The CDR3 reads CASSPLSGGYEQYF. Here the CDR3 DNA reads TGTGCCAGCAGCCCCTTAAGCGGGGGGTACGAGCAGTACTTC.

DNA for the CDR3: TGCGCCAGCAGTGAGTCGGGAGCTTTAACCTACGAGCAGTACTTC. Its protein is CASSESGALTYEQYF. The chain recombines TRBV10-2 with TRBJ2-7; D might be TRBD2 (5 bases). The CDR3 runs to 15 residues. Germline-derived CDR1 and CDR2 are WSHSY and SAAADI. V shed 0 bases and J shed 2 bases, with 11 bases lying between them.

The chain employs TRBV7-9 and TRBJ1-1; D perhaps matches TRBD1 (5 bases). The CDR3 has 14 residues. Germline assignment: CDR1 SEHNR and CDR2 FQNEAQ (reference sequence). V lost 5 bases and J 1 base, leaving 11 bases between the germline ends. The CDR3 DNA follows: TGTGCCAGCAGCCCCTCCCAGGGGAACACTGAAGCTTTCTTT. Translation: CASSPSQGNTEAFF.

This chain joins TRBV30 and TRBJ1-5; D not resolved. Germline assignment: CDR1 GTSNPN and CDR2 SVGIG (reference sequence). V shed 1 base and J shed 4 bases, with 11 bases lying between them. The CDR3 is 14 residues long. The DNA of the CDR3 is TGTGCCTGGAGTGATGGACTGTCGAATCAGCCCCAGCATTTT. This encodes CAWSDGLSNQPQHF.

The chain carries TRBV6-5 and TRBJ1-2; D unclear. CDR1 MNHEY and CDR2 SVGAGI come from the germline V gene. This CDR3 has 13 residues. V lost 6 bases to trimming and J lost 0 bases, with 8 bases between them. CDR3 protein: CASSPAPNYGYTF. The CDR3 region has the DNA TGTGCCAGCAGCCCCGCCCCTAACTATGGCTACACCTTC.

The chain links TRBV10-3 to TRBJ1-1, with a weak D call TRBD1 (6 bases). Trimming took off 0 bases at V and 4 bases at J, with 21 bases between the two ends. Looked up from germline, CDR1 is ENHRY and CDR2 is SYGVKD. The CDR3 runs to 18 residues. For the CDR3, the DNA is TGTGCCATCAGTGAGTCGTCAGGGTACAGGGCTAGGACCACTGAAGCTTTCTTT. Encoded protein: CAISESSGYRARTTEAFF.

This chain links TRBV7-9 with TRBJ1-1; 7 nucleotides match TRBD1. J was trimmed by 3 bases and V by 5 bases; bases with no gene match: 6. The CDR3 totals 14 residues. Germline V gene sequence: CDR1 SEHNR, CDR2 FQNEAQ (reference sequence). CDR3 residues: CASSNPGTDTEAFF. The CDR3 nucleotides read TGTGCCAGCAGCAATCCCGGGACAGACACTGAAGCTTTCTTT.

The chain joins TRBV7-2 to TRBJ1-5, with 7 nucleotides matching TRBD1. This CDR3 is built from 15 residues. J was trimmed by 3 bases and V by 3 bases; bases with no gene match: 5. The V gene's germline CDR1 is SGHTA and CDR2 FQGNSA. The CDR3 region has the DNA TGTGCCAGCAGCTTCGCGGGACAGCTCAATCAGCCCCAGCATTTT. Its translation: CASSFAGQLNQPQHF.

The chain employs TRBV7-8 and TRBJ1-4; D is perhaps TRBD1 (6 bases). CDR1 and CDR2 (germline): SGHVS, FQNEAQ. Trimming left V 2 bases short and J 0 bases short, with 10 bases between. This CDR3 is built from 16 residues. CDR3 sequence reads: CASSLRGYATNEKLFF. The DNA for the CDR3 is TGTGCCAGCAGCTTAAGGGGGTATGCAACTAATGAAAAACTGTTTTTT. Full variable domain (rest looked up from reference TRBV7-8 and TRBJ1-4): GAGVSQSPRYKVAKRGQDVALRCDPISGHVSLFWYQQALGQGPEFLTYFQNEAQLDKSGLPSDRFFAERPEGSVSTLKIQRTQQEDSAVYLCASSLRGYATNEKLFFGSGTQLSVL.